This record covers a single T cell receptor beta chain. This sample is part of a study of blood T cell repertoires in COVID-19. Study overall: Both acute and convalescent COVID-19 samples were obtained from the United States, Italy and Spain. Sources were T cells, B-cell-depleted T cells, or PBMCs; the material itself was cDNA or gDNA.

CDR1 is LGHNA and CDR2 is YNFKEQ in the germline V gene. V was pared by 0 bases and J by 3 bases, with 9 bases between. The CDR3 runs 14 residues. As originally analysed: Quantification of nucleated cells was approximated via reference gene primer amplification. Clones were read by immunoSEQ multiplex PCR, and TCRdb kept only the in-frame ones, dropping some. The V and J calls and clone size are taken from that table; D and trimming were inferred from the DNA. The top ten hold roughly 1.5% of the sample, which has about 150,000 clones, around 79% seen once. This sequence joins TRBV4-2 and TRBJ2-7; the D is unclear. Sequencing used peripheral blood. The sequence was collected from an elderly man with acute or convalescent COVID-19. The CDR3 reads CASSQEVDNYEQYF. In nucleotides, the CDR3 is TGTGCCAGCAGCCAAGAAGTCGACAACTACGAGCAGTACTTC.